This TCR beta chain was sequenced for a study of PD-1 blockade in classical Hodgkin lymphoma. Study-wide findings and caveats: By cycle point C4D1, TCR diversity had risen significantly in CD4+ cells (but not CD8+ cells).

The protocol was immunoSEQ multiplex PCR, while the TCRdb copy is restricted to in-frame clones and leaves out a portion. The repertoire holds 3,000 to 4,000 clones, with approximately 70% as singletons. Comments on this clone: Its target is not known.

Time point noted: cycle 4 day 1 (C4D1), after less than 7 weeks of nivolumab. In every patient, relapse followed autologous stem cell transplantation, while exposure to brentuximab vedotin differed. The CDR3 extends over 14 amino acids. Per germline, CDR1 SGHTA and CDR2 FQGNSA. Trimming pared 5 bases from V and 6 bases from J, leaving 16 bases between. The sequence came from a human donor with classical Hodgkin lymphoma. This chain joins TRBV7-2 and TRBJ1-2; D is possibly TRBD1 (6 bases). This specimen consisted of peripheral blood mononuclear cells (PBMCs), obtained before the fourth cycle of nivolumab. The CDR3 sequence is CASSEETGRNGYTF. CDR3 coding DNA: TGTGCCAGCAGCGAAGAGACAGGCAGGAATGGCTACACCTTC.